Each of the 18 T cell receptor beta chains below was sequenced from the same sample in a study of T cell repertoires in cytomegalovirus infection. TCRdb analysed the reads with MiXCR anew, one entry per CDR3 protein. Here the sample spans around 130,000 distinct CDR3 sequences, 7.5% to 9% being singletons. The sample consisted of PBMCs. The receptors shown here come from a human donor in good health (CMV status not recorded). Some clones in this sample may be carry-over from other donors' samples.

In this sample, this clonotype turned up many times. The genes are TRBV6-6 and TRBJ1-1, with no clear D. CDR1 and CDR2 from the germline V gene are MNHNY and SVGAGI (reference sequence). V lost 0 bases and J lost 1, with 3 bases in between. There are 13 residues in the CDR3. In nucleotides, the CDR3 is TGTGCCAGCAGTTACTCGCAGAACACTGAAGCTTTCTTT. This gives the protein CASSYSQNTEAFF.

This clonotype was detected a few times. The J gene is TRBJ1-6, the V gene TRBV20-1; the match to TRBD1 covers 8 bases. CDR3 length: 12 residues. Per the germline V gene, CDR1 is DFQATT and CDR2 is SNEGSKA (reference sequence). The CDR3 sequence is CSRGQGTSPLHF. CDR3 nucleotides: TGCAGCCGAGGACAGGGTACCTCACCCCTCCACTTT.

The J gene is TRBJ1-2, the V gene TRBV25-1; D remains ambiguous. V lost 4 bases and J 3 bases, leaving 9 bases between the germline ends. This CDR3 is 13 amino acids long. CDR1 is MGHDK, CDR2 SYGVNS, per germline. DNA of the CDR3: TGTGCCAGCAGTGGGGTCCCCCACTATGGCTACACCTTC. Amino acids: CASSGVPHYGYTF.

The genes are TRBV9 and TRBJ2-7, with 8 bases fitting TRBD2. Losses at the gene ends were 0 bases for V and 2 bases for J; bases not matched to a gene: 16. The germline V gene encodes CDR1 SGDLS and CDR2 YYNGEE. This CDR3 spans 19 amino acids. The CDR3 reads CASSVADADWGLGPYEQYF. CDR3 DNA sequence: TGTGCCAGCAGCGTAGCTGATGCCGACTGGGGACTAGGACCCTACGAGCAGTACTTC.

This clonotype was recorded at least ten times. The chain links TRBV20-1 to TRBJ2-3; 7 bases align to TRBD2. Losses at the gene ends were 6 bases for V and 0 bases for J; bases not matched to a gene: 6. Germline CDR1 DFQATT, CDR2 SNEGSKA (reference sequence). This CDR3 has 14 residues. The CDR3 coding sequence is TGCAGTGCGGGGGGGGAGACTAGCACAGATACGCAGTATTTT. This translates into CSAGGETSTDTQYF.

This clonotype was counted at least ten times. V usage is TRBV28 and J usage is TRBJ1-2, with 7 bases aligning to TRBD1. Germline V gene sequence: CDR1 MDHEN, CDR2 SYDVKM. The CDR3 sequence is 14 residues long. Losses at the gene ends were 7 bases for V and 4 bases for J; bases not matched to a gene: 9. In nucleotides, the CDR3 is TGTGCCAGCACCCCTCAGGGGGGCAGCTATGGCTACACCTTC. It codes for CASTPQGGSYGYTF.

This clonotype was seen only a few times. This CDR3 reads CASSGVGWETQYF. The CDR3, as DNA: TGTGCCAGCAGCGGCGTAGGGTGGGAGACCCAGTACTTC. This rearrangement joins TRBV27 to TRBJ2-5; D is unclear. V was shortened by 6 bases and J by 5 bases, with 13 bases between the two germline ends. CDR1 and CDR2 from the germline V gene are MNHEY and SMNVEV (reference sequence). The CDR3 spans 13 residues.

This chain connects TRBV15 to TRBJ2-6; TRBD2 matches 8 bases. In germline, CDR1 is LNHNV, CDR2 YYDKDF (reference sequence). Germline trimming cut 8 bases from V and 0 bases from J; bases unmatched to any gene: 9. The CDR3 contains 17 residues. The DNA of the CDR3 is TGTGCCACCCGCCGGGGGGGGGGGAGCTCTGGGGCCAACGTCCTGACTTTC. This codes for CATRRGGGSSGANVLTF.

This clonotype was found many times. The rearrangement links TRBV7-2 to TRBJ2-2, with 7 nucleotides matching TRBD2. After removal of 4 bases from V and 6 bases from J, the junction contained 11 bases not matched to a gene. CDR1 is SGHTA and CDR2 is FQGNSA in the germline V gene. This CDR3 has 16 residues. The CDR3 protein is CASSSRLAQAAGELFF. CDR3 sequence (DNA): TGTGCCAGCAGCTCCCGACTAGCTCAGGCGGCCGGGGAGCTGTTTTTT. The full variable domain, in which reference TRBV7-2 and TRBJ2-2 provide the parts outside the CDR3, is GAGVSQSPSNKVTEKGKDVELRCDPISGHTALYWYRQSLGQGLEFLIYFQGNSAPDKSGLPSDRFSAERTGGSVSTLTIQRTQQEDSAVYLCASSSRLAQAAGELFFGEGSRLTVL.

This clonotype came up many times. The J gene is TRBJ2-1, the V gene TRBV2; D is perhaps TRBD1 or TRBD2 (5 bases each). The CDR3 runs to 13 residues. Trimming removed 3 bases from V and 9 bases from J, with 12 bases in between. CDR1 and CDR2 from the germline V gene are SNHLY and FYNNEI. This CDR3 reads CASSEVGAGEQFF. DNA of the CDR3: TGTGCCAGCAGTGAGGTAGGGGCGGGTGAGCAGTTCTTC.

The chain carries TRBV28 and TRBJ2-7, with unresolved D. Looked up from germline, CDR1 is MDHEN and CDR2 is SYDVKM. CDR3 size: 13 residues. The V and J ends lost 1 base and 0 bases respectively, with 4 bases between them. Written as DNA, the CDR3 is TGTGCCAGCAGTTTATATGGCTCCTACGAGCAGTACTTC. Protein product: CASSLYGSYEQYF.

This clonotype was seen many times. The chain couples TRBV29-1 to TRBJ1-1, with 9 bases matching TRBD1. The CDR3 loop spans 15 amino acids. Unmatched junction bases numbered 7, after V lost 1 base and J lost 4 bases. The germline gives CDR1 SQVTM, CDR2 ANQGSEA. DNA for the CDR3: TGCAGCGTTGAAGTCCCACACAGGGGGCGCACTGAAGCTTTCTTT. Amino acid sequence: CSVEVPHRGRTEAFF. Supplemented by reference TRBV29-1 and TRBJ1-1, the full variable domain reads SAVISQKPSRDICQRGTSLTIQCQVDSQVTMMFWYRQQPGQSLTLIATANQGSEATYESGFVIDKFPISRPNLTFSTLTVSNMSPEDSSIYLCSVEVPHRGRTEAFFGQGTRLTVV.

This clonotype was seen a few times. The rearrangement links TRBV7-9 to TRBJ2-5, with TRBD1 identical over 8 bases. This CDR3 is built from 15 residues. The V gene end was trimmed by 2 bases and the J gene end by 4 bases; junction bases not matched to a gene: 6. In germline, CDR1 is SEHNR, CDR2 FQNEAQ (reference sequence). DNA for the CDR3: TGTGCCAGCAGCTTAACGCGGACAGGGTCAGAGACCCAGTACTTC. Protein: CASSLTRTGSETQYF.

This clonotype showed up many times. The J gene is TRBJ2-1, the V gene TRBV14; possible D gene TRBD2, 6 bases. Germline assignment: CDR1 SGHDN and CDR2 FVKESK. The CDR3 consists of 15 residues. V was pared by 3 bases and J by 0 bases, with 9 bases between. CDR3 in DNA: TGTGCCAGCAGCCATAGAGCGGGCTCCTACAATGAGCAGTTCTTC. This codes for CASSHRAGSYNEQFF.

This clonotype was counted many times. The CDR3 DNA reads as TGTGCCAGCAGCGCGGGGGCCACCAAGACCCAGTACTTC. It codes for CASSAGATKTQYF. The rearrangement uses TRBV7-2 and TRBJ2-5; tentative D call: TRBD2 (7 bases). Trimming removed 5 bases from V and 6 bases from J, with 13 bases in between. Germline CDR1 and CDR2: SGHTA and FQGNSA. This CDR3 has 13 amino acids.

The chain combines TRBV5-1 with TRBJ2-1, with D perhaps being TRBD1 or TRBD2 (6 bases each). The germline CDR1 and CDR2 sequences are SGHRS and YFSETQ. This CDR3 has 15 amino acids. Deletions cut 5 bases from V and 0 bases from J, with 12 bases between. DNA for the CDR3: TGCGCCAGCAGGAAGGGGGGCGGCTCCTACAATGAGCAGTTCTTC. Its protein product is CASRKGGGSYNEQFF.

Many counts were recorded for this clonotype. The rearrangement uses TRBV7-6 and TRBJ2-1; tentative D call: TRBD1 (5 bases). The germline V gene encodes CDR1 SGHVS and CDR2 FNYEAQ. The CDR3 has 15 amino acids. The V end lost 5 bases, the J end lost 10 bases, and 21 bases lay between the germline ends. CDR3 sequence: CASSPNRPFGLEQFF. The CDR3, as DNA: TGTGCCAGCAGCCCAAACAGGCCGTTTGGGTTGGAGCAGTTCTTC.

There are many counts of this clonotype. In nucleotides, the CDR3 is TGTGCCAGCAGTTCCGAGGACAACTCCTACGAGCAGTACTTC. Residues: CASSSEDNSYEQYF. The rearrangement uses TRBV12-3 or TRBV12-4 and TRBJ2-7; possible D gene TRBD1, 5 bases. Deletions cut 4 bases from V and 0 bases from J, with 10 bases between. CDR3 length: 14 amino acids.